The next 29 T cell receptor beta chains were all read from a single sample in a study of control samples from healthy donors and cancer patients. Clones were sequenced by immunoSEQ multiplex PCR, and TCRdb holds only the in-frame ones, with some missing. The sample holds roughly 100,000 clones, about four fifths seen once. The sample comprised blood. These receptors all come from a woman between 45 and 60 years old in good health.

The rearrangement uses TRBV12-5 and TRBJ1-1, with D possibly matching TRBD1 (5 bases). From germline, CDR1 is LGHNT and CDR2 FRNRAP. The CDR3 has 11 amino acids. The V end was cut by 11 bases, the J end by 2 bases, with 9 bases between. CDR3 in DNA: TGTGCTCAGGGTATTAACACTGAAGCTTTCTTT. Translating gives CAQGINTEAFF. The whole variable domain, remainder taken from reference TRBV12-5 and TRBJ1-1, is DARVTQTPRHKVTEMGQEVTMRCQPILGHNTVFWYRQTMMQGLELLAYFRNRAPLDDSGMPKDRFSAEMPDATLATLKIQPSEPRDSAVYFCAQGINTEAFFGQGTRLTVV.

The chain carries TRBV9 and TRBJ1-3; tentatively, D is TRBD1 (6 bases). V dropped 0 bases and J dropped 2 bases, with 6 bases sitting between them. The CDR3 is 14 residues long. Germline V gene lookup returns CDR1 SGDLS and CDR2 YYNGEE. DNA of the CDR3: TGTGCCAGCAGCGTAGGGACAGCTGGAAACACCATATATTTT. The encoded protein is CASSVGTAGNTIYF. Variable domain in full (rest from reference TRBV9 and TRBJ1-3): DSGVTQTPKHLITATGQRVTLRCSPRSGDLSVYWYQQSLDQGLQFLIQYYNGEERAKGNILERFSAQQFPDLHSELNLSSLELGDSALYFCASSVGTAGNTIYFGEGSWLTVV.

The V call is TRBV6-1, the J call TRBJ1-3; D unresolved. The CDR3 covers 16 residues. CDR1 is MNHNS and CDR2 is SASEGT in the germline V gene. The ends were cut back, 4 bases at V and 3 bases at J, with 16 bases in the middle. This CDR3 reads CASSATSDGIGNTIYF. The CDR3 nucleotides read TGTGCCAGCAGTGCAACATCGGACGGCATTGGAAACACCATATATTTT.

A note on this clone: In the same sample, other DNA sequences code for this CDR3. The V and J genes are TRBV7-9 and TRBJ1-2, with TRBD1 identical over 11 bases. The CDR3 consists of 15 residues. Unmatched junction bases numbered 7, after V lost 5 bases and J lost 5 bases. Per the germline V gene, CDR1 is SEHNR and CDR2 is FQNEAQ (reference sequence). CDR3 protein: CASSPSGQGAYGYTF. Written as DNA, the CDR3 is TGTGCCAGCAGCCCATCAGGACAGGGGGCATATGGCTACACCTTC.

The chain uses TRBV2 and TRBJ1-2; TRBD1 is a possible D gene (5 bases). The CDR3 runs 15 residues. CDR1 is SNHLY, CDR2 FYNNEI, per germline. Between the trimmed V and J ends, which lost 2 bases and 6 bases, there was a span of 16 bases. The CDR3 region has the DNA TGTGCCAGCAGTGAAAACAGGTGGAGCGAGAATGGCTACACCTTC. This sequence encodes CASSENRWSENGYTF.

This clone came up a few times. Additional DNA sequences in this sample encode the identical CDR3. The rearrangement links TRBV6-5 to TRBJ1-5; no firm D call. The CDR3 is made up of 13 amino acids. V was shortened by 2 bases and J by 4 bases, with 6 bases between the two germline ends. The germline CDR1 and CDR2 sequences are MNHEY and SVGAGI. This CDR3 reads CASSYDRNQPQHF. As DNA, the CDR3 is TGTGCCAGCAGTTACGATCGAAATCAGCCCCAGCATTTT.

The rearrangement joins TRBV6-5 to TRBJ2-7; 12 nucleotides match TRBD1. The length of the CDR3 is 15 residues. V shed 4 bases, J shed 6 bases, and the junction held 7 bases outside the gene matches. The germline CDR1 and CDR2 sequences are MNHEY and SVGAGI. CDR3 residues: CASSWGQGASREQYF. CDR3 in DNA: TGTGCCAGCAGTTGGGGACAGGGGGCCTCTCGCGAGCAGTACTTC.

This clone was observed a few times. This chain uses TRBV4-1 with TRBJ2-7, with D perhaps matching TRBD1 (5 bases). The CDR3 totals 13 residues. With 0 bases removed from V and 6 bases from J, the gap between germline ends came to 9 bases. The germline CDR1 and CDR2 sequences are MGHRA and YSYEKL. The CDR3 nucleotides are TGCGCCAGCAGCCAAGAGAAGGACACCGAGCAGTACTTC. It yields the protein CASSQEKDTEQYF.

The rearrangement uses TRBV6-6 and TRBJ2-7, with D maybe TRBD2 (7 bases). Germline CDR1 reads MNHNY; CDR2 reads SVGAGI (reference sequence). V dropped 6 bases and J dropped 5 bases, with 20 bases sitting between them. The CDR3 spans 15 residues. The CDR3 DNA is TGTGCCAGCAGCTACATCATTCGGGGGGCCGACGAGCAGTACTTC. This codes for CASSYIIRGADEQYF.

The CDR3 reads CASSSGRGLNYGYTF. The CDR3 DNA reads as TGTGCCAGCAGCTCCGGCAGGGGGCTTAACTATGGCTACACCTTC. The gene calls are TRBV5-4 and TRBJ1-2; 8 positions match TRBD1. Germline V gene lookup returns CDR1 SGHNT and CDR2 YYREEE (reference sequence). The length of the CDR3 is 15 residues. Losses at the gene ends were 3 bases for V and 1 base for J; bases not matched to a gene: 5.

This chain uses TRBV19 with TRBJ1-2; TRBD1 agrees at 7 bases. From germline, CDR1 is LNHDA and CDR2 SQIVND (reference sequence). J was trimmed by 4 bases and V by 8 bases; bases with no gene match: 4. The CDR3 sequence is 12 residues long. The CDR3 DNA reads TGTGCCAGTTTGACAGGGATCTATGGCTACACCTTC. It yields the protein CASLTGIYGYTF.

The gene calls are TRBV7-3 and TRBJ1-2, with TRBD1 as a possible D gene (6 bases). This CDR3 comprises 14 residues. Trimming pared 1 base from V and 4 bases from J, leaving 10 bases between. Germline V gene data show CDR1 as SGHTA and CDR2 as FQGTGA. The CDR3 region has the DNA TGTGCCAGCAGCTTAATTGGGGGCGGCTATGGCTACACCTTC. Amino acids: CASSLIGGGYGYTF.

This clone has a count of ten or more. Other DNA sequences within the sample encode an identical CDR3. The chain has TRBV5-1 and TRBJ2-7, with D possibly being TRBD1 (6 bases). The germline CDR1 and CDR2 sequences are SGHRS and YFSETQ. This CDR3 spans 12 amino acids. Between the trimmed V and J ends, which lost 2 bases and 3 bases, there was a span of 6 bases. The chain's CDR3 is CASSLQGYEQYF. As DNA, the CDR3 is TGCGCCAGCAGCTTACAGGGCTACGAGCAGTACTTC. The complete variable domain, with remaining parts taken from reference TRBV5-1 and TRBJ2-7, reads KAGVTQTPRYLIKTRGQQVTLSCSPISGHRSVSWYQQTPGQGLQFLFEYFSETQRNKGNFPGRFSGRQFSNSRSEMNVSTLELGDSALYLCASSLQGYEQYFGPGTRLTVT.

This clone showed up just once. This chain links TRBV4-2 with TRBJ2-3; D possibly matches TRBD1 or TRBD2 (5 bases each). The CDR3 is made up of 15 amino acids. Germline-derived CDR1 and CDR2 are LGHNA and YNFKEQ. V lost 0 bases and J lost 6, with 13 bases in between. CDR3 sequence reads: CASSQDQGEIDTQYF. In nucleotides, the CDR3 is TGTGCCAGCAGCCAAGACCAGGGAGAAATCGATACGCAGTATTTT.

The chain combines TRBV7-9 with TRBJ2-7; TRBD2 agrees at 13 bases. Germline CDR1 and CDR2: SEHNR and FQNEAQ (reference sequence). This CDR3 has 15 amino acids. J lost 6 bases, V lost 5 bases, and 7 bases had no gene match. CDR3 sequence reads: CASSPGTSGDTEQYF. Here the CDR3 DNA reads TGTGCCAGCAGCCCCGGGACTAGCGGGGATACCGAGCAGTACTTC.

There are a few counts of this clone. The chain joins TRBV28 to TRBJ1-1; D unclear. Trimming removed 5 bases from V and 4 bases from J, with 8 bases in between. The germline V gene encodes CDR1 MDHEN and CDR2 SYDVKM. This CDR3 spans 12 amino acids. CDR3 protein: CASSQLSTEAFF. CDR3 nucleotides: TGTGCCAGCAGTCAGTTATCCACTGAAGCTTTCTTT.

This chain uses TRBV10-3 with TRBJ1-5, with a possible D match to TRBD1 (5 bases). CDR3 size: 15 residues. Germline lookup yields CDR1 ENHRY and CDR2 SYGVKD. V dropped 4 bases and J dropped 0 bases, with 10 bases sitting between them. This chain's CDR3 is CAISGQRGSNQPQHF. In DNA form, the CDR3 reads TGTGCCATCAGTGGTCAAAGGGGTAGCAATCAGCCCCAGCATTTT.

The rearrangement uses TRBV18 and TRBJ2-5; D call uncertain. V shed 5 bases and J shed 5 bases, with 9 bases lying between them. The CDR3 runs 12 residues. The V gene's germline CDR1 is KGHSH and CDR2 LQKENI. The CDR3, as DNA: TGTGCCAGCTCATCATCTAGGGAGACCCAGTACTTC. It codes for CASSSSRETQYF.

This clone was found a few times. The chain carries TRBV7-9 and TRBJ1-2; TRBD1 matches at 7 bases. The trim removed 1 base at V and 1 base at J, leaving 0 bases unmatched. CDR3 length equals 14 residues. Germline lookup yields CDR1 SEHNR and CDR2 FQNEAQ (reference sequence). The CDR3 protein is CASSLGDSNYGYTF. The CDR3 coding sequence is TGTGCCAGCAGCTTAGGGGACAGTAACTATGGCTACACCTTC.

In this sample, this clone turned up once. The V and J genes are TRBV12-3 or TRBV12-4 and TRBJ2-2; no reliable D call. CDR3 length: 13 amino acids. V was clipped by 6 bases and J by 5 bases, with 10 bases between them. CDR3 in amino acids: CASSTRETGELFF. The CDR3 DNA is TGTGCCAGCAGCACAAGGGAAACCGGGGAGCTGTTTTTT.

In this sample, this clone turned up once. CDR3 in amino acids: CASSIREDYEQYF. Written as DNA, the CDR3 is TGTGCCAGTAGTATTAGGGAGGACTACGAGCAGTACTTC. This rearrangement joins TRBV19 to TRBJ2-7, with D possibly matching TRBD2 (6 bases). The V end lost 3 bases, the J end lost 3 bases, and 9 bases lay between the germline ends. Germline CDR1 is LNHDA and CDR2 is SQIVND (reference sequence). This CDR3 is built from 13 residues.

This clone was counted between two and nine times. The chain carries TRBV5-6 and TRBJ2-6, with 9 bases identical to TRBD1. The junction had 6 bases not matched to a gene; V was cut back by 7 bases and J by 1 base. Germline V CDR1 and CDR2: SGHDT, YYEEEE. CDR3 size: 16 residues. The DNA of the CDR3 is TGTGCCAGCTCCTCGGACAGGGGTTCTGGGGCCAACGTCCTGACTTTC. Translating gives CASSSDRGSGANVLTF.

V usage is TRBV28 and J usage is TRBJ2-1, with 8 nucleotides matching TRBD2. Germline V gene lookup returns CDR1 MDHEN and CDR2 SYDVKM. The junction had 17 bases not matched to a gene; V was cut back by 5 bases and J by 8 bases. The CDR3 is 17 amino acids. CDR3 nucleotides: TGTGCCAGCAGTCCCCCCTTAACCGGGACTAGAAACGATGAGCAGTTCTTC. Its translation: CASSPPLTGTRNDEQFF. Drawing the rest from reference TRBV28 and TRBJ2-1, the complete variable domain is DVKVTQSSRYLVKRTGEKVFLECVQDMDHENMFWYRQDPGLGLRLIYFSYDVKMKEKGDIPEGYSVSREKKERFSLILESASTNQTSMYLCASSPPLTGTRNDEQFFGPGTRLTVL.

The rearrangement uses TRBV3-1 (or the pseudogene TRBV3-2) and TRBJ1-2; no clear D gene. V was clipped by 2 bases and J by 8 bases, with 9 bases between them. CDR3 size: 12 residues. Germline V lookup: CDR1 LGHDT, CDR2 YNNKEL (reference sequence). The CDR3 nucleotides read TGTGCCAGCAGCCAATCTGGGGTCGGCTACACCTTC. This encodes CASSQSGVGYTF.

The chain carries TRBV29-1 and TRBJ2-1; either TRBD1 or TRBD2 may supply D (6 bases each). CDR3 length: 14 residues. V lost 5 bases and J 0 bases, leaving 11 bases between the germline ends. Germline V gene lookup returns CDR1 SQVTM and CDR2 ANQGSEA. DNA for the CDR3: TGCAGCGTTACAGGGAGGAGCTCCTACAATGAGCAGTTCTTC. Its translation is CSVTGRSSYNEQFF.

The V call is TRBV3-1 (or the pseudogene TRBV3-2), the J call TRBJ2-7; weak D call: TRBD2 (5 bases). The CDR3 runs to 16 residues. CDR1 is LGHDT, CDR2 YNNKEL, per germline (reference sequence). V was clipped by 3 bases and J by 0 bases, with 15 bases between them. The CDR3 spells CASSQLSRGGSYEQYF. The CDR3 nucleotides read TGTGCCAGCAGCCAGCTATCTCGGGGTGGCTCCTACGAGCAGTACTTC.

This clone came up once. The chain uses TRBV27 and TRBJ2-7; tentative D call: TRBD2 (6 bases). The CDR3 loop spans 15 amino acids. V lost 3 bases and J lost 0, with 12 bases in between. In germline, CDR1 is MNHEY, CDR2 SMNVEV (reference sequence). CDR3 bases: TGTGCCAGCAGTTTTACAGCGGGTTTCTCCTACGAGCAGTACTTC. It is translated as CASSFTAGFSYEQYF.

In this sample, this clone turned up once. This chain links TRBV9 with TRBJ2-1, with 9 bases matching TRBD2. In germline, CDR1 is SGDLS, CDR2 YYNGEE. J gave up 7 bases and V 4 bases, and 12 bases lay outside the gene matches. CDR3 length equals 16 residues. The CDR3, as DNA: TGTGCCAGCAGCAGTGGGGCGGGAGGGAAGAGGAATGAGCAGTTCTTC. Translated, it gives CASSSGAGGKRNEQFF.

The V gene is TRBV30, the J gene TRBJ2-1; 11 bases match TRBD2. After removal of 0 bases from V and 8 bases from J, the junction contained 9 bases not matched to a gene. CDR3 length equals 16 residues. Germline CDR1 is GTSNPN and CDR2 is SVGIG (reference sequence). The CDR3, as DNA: TGTGCCTGGAGTGTGACCAGGCTAGCGGGAGGCGATGAGCAGTTCTTC. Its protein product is CAWSVTRLAGGDEQFF.